Listed below are T cell receptor beta chains from one sample, sequenced in a study of radiotherapy plus CTLA-4 blockade in lung cancer. The repertoire was sequenced with immunoSEQ multiplex PCR; TCRdb's copy has only in-frame clones and lacks some. The sample records 90,000 to 130,000 clones, roughly 80% being singletons. The sample was peripheral blood, taken from a patient treated with radiotherapy plus ipilimumab. The receptors shown here come from a human donor with non-small cell lung cancer that progressed on radiotherapy plus ipilimumab. Some clones in this sample may be carry-over from other donors' samples. Each CDR3 is given with its conserved first and last residue. Each record gives: V gene, J gene, D gene, clone size, CDR3 protein, CDR3 DNA. D genes are given only for firm matches. Only some rows state a clone size, as once, few, many or a class for expanded clones.

TRBV30	TRBJ2-4	TRBD1	once	CAWSVGTGGPNIQYF	TGTGCCTGGAGTGTCGGGACAGGGGGCCCAAACATTCAGTACTTC
TRBV18	TRBJ1-6	-	-	CASSPSGVINSPLHF	TGTGCCAGCTCACCATCAGGAGTAATTAATTCACCCCTCCACTTT
TRBV7-2	TRBJ2-5	-	-	CASSRQRARETQYF	TGTGCCAGCAGCCGCCAGAGGGCCCGGGAGACCCAGTACTTC
TRBV10-3	TRBJ2-1	TRBD2	few	CAISVLGGGAVNEQFF	TGTGCCATCAGTGTGTTAGGCGGGGGGGCCGTCAATGAGCAGTTCTTC
TRBV4-3	TRBJ1-1	-	-	CASSHLFDSRNTEAFF	TGCGCCAGCAGCCACCTTTTTGACAGCCGGAACACTGAAGCTTTCTTT
TRBV5-6	TRBJ2-1	TRBD2	-	CASSFGAGGYNEQFF	TGTGCCAGCAGCTTTGGAGCGGGGGGTTACAATGAGCAGTTCTTC
TRBV7-9	TRBJ1-5	-	-	CASSLGRSNQPQHF	TGTGCCAGCAGCTTAGGCAGGAGCAATCAGCCCCAGCATTTT
TRBV7-9	TRBJ1-2	TRBD1	-	CASSTRDSYGYTF	TGTGCCAGCAGCACCCGGGACAGCTATGGCTACACCTTC
TRBV18	TRBJ2-5	TRBD2	once	CASSPRTGGGQETQYF	TGTGCCAGCTCACCACGGACCGGGGGGGGACAAGAGACCCAGTACTTC
TRBV5-1	TRBJ2-5	TRBD1	-	CASSLTGGSETQYF	TGCGCCAGCAGCCTTACAGGGGGCAGTGAGACCCAGTACTTC
TRBV10-3	TRBJ1-4	-	-	CAISEPRNEKLFF	TGTGCCATCAGTGAGCCTCGCAATGAAAAACTGTTTTTT
TRBV7-6	TRBJ1-2	-	few	CASSSTTGGNYGYTF	TGTGCCAGCAGCTCTACGACAGGTGGGAACTATGGCTACACCTTC
TRBV7-8	TRBJ1-1	-	-	CASSQGHSNTEAFF	TGTGCCAGCAGCCAAGGACACTCGAACACTGAAGCTTTCTTT
TRBV7-2	TRBJ1-5	-	once	CASSLMVGINQPQHF	TGTGCCAGCAGCTTAATGGTGGGGATCAATCAGCCCCAGCATTTT
TRBV5-1	TRBJ2-7	-	-	CASRFAWGSGEQYF	TGCGCCAGCAGGTTTGCGTGGGGTAGCGGCGAGCAGTACTTC
TRBV7-9	TRBJ2-1	-	-	CASSLVGENEQFF	TGTGCCAGCAGCTTAGTGGGGGAAAATGAGCAGTTCTTC
TRBV29-1	TRBJ2-7	TRBD2	few	CSVDGGNPDGEQYF	TGCAGCGTTGACGGGGGGAACCCGGACGGGGAGCAGTACTTC
TRBV5-1	TRBJ1-4	TRBD1	-	CASSLEGQNEKLFF	TGCGCCAGCAGCTTGGAGGGACAGAATGAAAAACTGTTTTTT
TRBV4-3	TRBJ2-2	-	-	CASSQLRGFPFGELFF	TGCGCCAGCAGCCAACTTAGGGGGTTTCCTTTCGGGGAGCTGTTTTTT
TRBV27	TRBJ2-7	TRBD1	-	CASGWGTGLYEQYF	TGTGCCAGCGGCTGGGGGACAGGGCTTTACGAGCAGTACTTC
TRBV28	TRBJ1-1	-	few	CASSLPPGGNTEAFF	TGTGCCAGCAGTTTACCCCCGGGGGGAAATACTGAAGCTTTCTTT
TRBV5-1	TRBJ2-2	-	-	CASSLAGTANTGELFF	TGCGCCAGCAGCTTAGCCGGGACGGCGAACACCGGGGAGCTGTTTTTT
TRBV5-1	TRBJ2-2	TRBD1	-	CASSTSRQGSGELFF	TGCGCCAGCAGCACATCTCGACAGGGCTCCGGGGAGCTGTTTTTT
TRBV27	TRBJ1-2	TRBD1	-	CASSTGVNGYTF	TGTGCCAGCAGTACAGGGGTGAATGGCTACACCTTC
TRBV7-2	TRBJ1-2	TRBD1	-	CASSSTGTGGLGYTF	TGTGCCAGCAGCTCAACCGGGACAGGGGGCCTTGGCTACACCTTC
TRBV4-2	TRBJ1-5	-	-	CASSHMSPLGNQPQHF	TGTGCCAGCAGCCATATGTCTCCTCTGGGCAATCAGCCCCAGCATTTT